This T cell receptor beta chain was sequenced in a study of CD8 T cells in Susac syndrome. Findings and caveats of the study: Only a relatively small number of individuals were included in the TCR sequencing and HLA analysis.

Details on this clonotype: Its specificity is not known.

Germline CDR1 and CDR2: DFQATT and SNEGSKA (reference sequence). The CDR3 has 11 residues. Trimming left V 3 bases short and J 7 bases short, with 9 bases between. Random-hexamer reverse transcription was applied to about 0.45 to 1 ug RNA. Using its own MiXCR run on the immunoSEQ multiplex PCR reads, TCRdb lists one record per CDR3 protein. The sample has about 200,000 distinct CDR3 sequences, 85% to 95% seen once; the top ten hold roughly 0.1%. Sequencing was carried out using CD4+ T cells from PBMCs. The receptor comes from a human donor in good health. This chain joins TRBV20-1 and TRBJ1-1; tentatively, D is TRBD1 (6 bases). The CDR3, as DNA: TGCAGTGCTAGGGAGGACAGTGAAGCTTTCTTT. Residues: CSAREDSEAFF.